The next 22 T cell receptor beta chains were all read from a single sample in a study of shared clonotypes between healthy human individuals. Repertoires were generated with immunoSEQ multiplex PCR, while TCRdb's copy carries only in-frame clones and drops some. The profile shows around 700,000 clones, less than 80% of them singletons. Sequencing input: memory CD4+ T cells sorted from blood. The subset: CD45RA-negative fraction. The receptors were gathered from a woman aged 30 to 39 in good health.

This clone was recorded a few times. The gene calls are TRBV11-2 and TRBJ2-2, with D possibly being TRBD2 (5 bases). V was clipped by 5 bases and J by 3 bases, with 10 bases between them. CDR3 length equals 14 residues. CDR1 and CDR2 (germline): SGHAT, FQNNGV. The DNA for the CDR3 is TGTGCCAGCAGCCGTCAGCGGCACACCGGGGAGCTGTTTTTT. Translation: CASSRQRHTGELFF.

V gene TRBV5-8 combines with J gene TRBJ1-2; the match to TRBD1 covers 9 bases. The CDR3 is made up of 15 amino acids. The V gene end was trimmed by 6 bases and the J gene end by 7 bases; junction bases not matched to a gene: 13. Germline V gives CDR1 SGHTS, CDR2 YDEGEE. This chain's CDR3 is CASKFNMGQGRGYTF. DNA of the CDR3: TGTGCCAGCAAGTTTAATATGGGACAGGGTCGTGGCTACACCTTC.

As for this clone: This likely comes from a read error, as the CDR3 has no conserved phenylalanine or tryptophan at its end. The DNA is omitted, as the CDR3 cannot be located on it reliably, and the CDR3 follows TCRdb's listing. The chain uses TRBV7-8 and TRBJ2-3; no check of the table's D call, TRBD2, against the DNA was made. The CDR3 has 12 residues if both end residues are counted. Germline assignment: CDR1 SGHVS and CDR2 FQNEAQ. The CDR3 loop is CASSPGAGASPL.

The rearrangement uses TRBV9 and TRBJ2-2, with 10 bases lining up with TRBD1. This CDR3 contains 19 residues. The junction had 17 bases not matched to a gene; V was cut back by 7 bases and J by 2 bases. CDR1 and CDR2 from the germline V gene are SGDLS and YYNGEE. CDR3 nucleotide sequence: TGTGCCAGCCCGAAGGCGGGACAGGGGCCGGTGGGCAACACCGGGGAGCTGTTTTTT. Translating gives CASPKAGQGPVGNTGELFF.

This rearrangement joins TRBV10-2 to TRBJ1-4; 8 bases are a match to TRBD1. The CDR3 is made up of 15 amino acids. Germline V gene data show CDR1 as WSHSY and CDR2 as SAAADI. V shed 8 bases, J shed 8 bases, and the junction held 13 bases outside the gene matches. In DNA, the CDR3 is TGCGCCAGCGGTGGACAGGGAGGCTTTGGGGAAAAACTGTTTTTT. Translating it yields CASGGQGGFGEKLFF.

This clone was counted only a few times. The chain links TRBV2 to TRBJ2-3; TRBD2 agrees at 8 bases. V lost 9 bases to trimming and J lost 0 bases; unmatched junction nucleotides: 5. The CDR3 extends over 14 amino acids. Germline lookup yields CDR1 SNHLY and CDR2 FYNNEI. Here the CDR3 reads CARGGGRSTDTQYF. The CDR3 coding sequence is TGTGCCAGAGGCGGGGGGCGTAGCACAGATACGCAGTATTTT.

This clone was picked up a small number of times. This sequence joins TRBV18 and TRBJ2-3; 11 bases are a match to TRBD2. The CDR3 is made up of 17 amino acids. CDR1 KGHSH and CDR2 LQKENI come from the germline V gene. Trimming took 4 bases from V and 0 from J; bases not matched to a gene: 6. The CDR3 nucleotides read TGTGCCAGCTCACGACTAGCGGGACGGGGGAGCACAGATACGCAGTATTTT. Its translation is CASSRLAGRGSTDTQYF.

This rearrangement joins TRBV7-9 to TRBJ1-1; 7 nucleotides match TRBD1. CDR3 size: 15 residues. The J segment lost 0 bases and the V segment lost 8 bases, leaving 9 bases of the junction unmatched. The germline CDR1 and CDR2 sequences are SEHNR and FQNEAQ (reference sequence). CDR3 nucleotides: TGTGCCAGCGGACCGGGACAGACAATGAACACTGAAGCTTTCTTT. This gives the protein CASGPGQTMNTEAFF.

The chain recombines TRBV6-5 with TRBJ1-5, with D tentatively TRBD1 (5 bases). This CDR3 is 15 amino acids long. V was shortened by 5 bases and J by 4 bases, with 15 bases between the two germline ends. Germline CDR1 MNHEY, CDR2 SVGAGI. CDR3 residues: CASSPTTEINQPQHF. The CDR3 DNA is TGTGCCAGCAGTCCCACGACAGAGATAAATCAGCCCCAGCATTTT.

V gene TRBV18 combines with J gene TRBJ2-1, with TRBD2 identical over 7 bases. J was trimmed by 6 bases and V by 3 bases; bases with no gene match: 5. The CDR3 is made up of 14 amino acids. Germline assignment: CDR1 KGHSH and CDR2 LQKENI. Written as DNA, the CDR3 is TGTGCCAGCTCACCGGCGGGAGTCTTCAATGAGCAGTTCTTC. Translation gives CASSPAGVFNEQFF.

The rearrangement links TRBV7-2 to TRBJ1-3; the D is unclear. CDR1 and CDR2 (germline): SGHTA, FQGNSA. The V end was cut by 5 bases, the J end by 3 bases, with 17 bases between. The CDR3 sequence is 16 residues long. The CDR3 here is CASSPQPGLLGNTIYF. The DNA for the CDR3 is TGTGCCAGCAGCCCACAACCGGGTCTCCTTGGAAACACCATATATTTT. Combining the CDR3 with reference TRBV7-2 and TRBJ1-3 gives the whole variable domain GAGVSQSPSNKVTEKGKDVELRCDPISGHTALYWYRQSLGQGLEFLIYFQGNSAPDKSGLPSDRFSAERTGGSVSTLTIQRTQQEDSAVYLCASSPQPGLLGNTIYFGEGSWLTVV.

This clone was found a few times. V gene TRBV28 combines with J gene TRBJ1-2; D possibly corresponds to TRBD1 (5 bases). The germline V gene has CDR1 MDHEN and CDR2 SYDVKM. CDR3 length: 12 amino acids. V gave up 3 bases and J gave up 8 bases, with 10 bases separating them. Here the CDR3 reads CASSLGRDGYTF. The CDR3 DNA reads TGTGCCAGCAGTTTGGGCAGGGACGGCTACACCTTC.

In its sample, this clone was seen a few times. The gene calls are TRBV2 and TRBJ1-1; D is undetermined. CDR1 and CDR2 (germline): SNHLY, FYNNEI. V was shortened by 5 bases and J by 4 bases, with 11 bases between the two germline ends. The CDR3 has 13 residues. The CDR3 region is CASSFNAGTEAFF. DNA for the CDR3: TGTGCCAGCAGTTTCAACGCGGGCACTGAAGCTTTCTTT.

The chain links TRBV25-1 to TRBJ2-5, with D unclear. CDR1 and CDR2 from the germline V gene are MGHDK and SYGVNS. The ends were cut back, 2 bases at V and 2 bases at J, with 6 bases in the middle. This CDR3 comprises 13 residues. CDR3 in DNA: TGTGCCAGCAGTGAACCTGGACAAGAGACCCAGTACTTC. Translation gives CASSEPGQETQYF. Full variable domain (rest looked up from reference TRBV25-1 and TRBJ2-5): EADIYQTPRYLVIGTGKKITLECSQTMGHDKMYWYQQDPGMELHLIHYSYGVNSTEKGDLSSESTVSRIRTEHFPLTLESARPSHTSQYLCASSEPGQETQYFGPGTRLLVL.

This clone has more than one count but fewer than ten. Here the CDR3 DNA reads TGCGCCAGCAGAGGGGGCTGGGACACCGGGGAGCTGTTTTTT. Its translation is CASRGGWDTGELFF. The rearrangement joins TRBV10-2 to TRBJ2-2, with 7 bases matching TRBD1. This CDR3 contains 14 residues. V shed 6 bases, J shed 3 bases, and the junction held 4 bases outside the gene matches. The germline V gene encodes CDR1 WSHSY and CDR2 SAAADI.

This chain connects TRBV5-6 to TRBJ1-1; D not resolved. Per germline, CDR1 SGHDT and CDR2 YYEEEE. The CDR3 extends over 15 amino acids. V lost 1 base and J lost 0, with 10 bases in between. CDR3 region: CASSLFGPLNTEAFF. Written as DNA, the CDR3 is TGTGCCAGCAGCTTGTTCGGGCCTCTGAACACTGAAGCTTTCTTT. Filled out from reference TRBV5-6 and TRBJ1-1, the complete variable domain reads DAGVTQSPTHLIKTRGQQVTLRCSPKSGHDTVSWYQQALGQGPQFIFQYYEEEERQRGNFPDRFSGHQFPNYSSELNVNALLLGDSALYLCASSLFGPLNTEAFFGQGTRLTVV.

The table lists this clone with a few counts. This sequence joins TRBV9 and TRBJ2-5, with D perhaps matching TRBD2 (7 bases). CDR1 is SGDLS, CDR2 YYNGEE, per germline. There are 16 residues in the CDR3. The V end was cut by 3 bases, the J end by 5 bases, with 20 bases between. The CDR3: CASSATQGLPGETQYF. DNA for the CDR3: TGTGCCAGCAGCGCTACACAGGGACTACCGGGGGAGACCCAGTACTTC. Using reference TRBV9 and TRBJ2-5 for the parts outside the CDR3, the full variable domain is DSGVTQTPKHLITATGQRVTLRCSPRSGDLSVYWYQQSLDQGLQFLIQYYNGEERAKGNILERFSAQQFPDLHSELNLSSLELGDSALYFCASSATQGLPGETQYFGPGTRLLVL.

The chain employs TRBV5-4 and TRBJ2-3, with TRBD1 matching over 8 bases. The ends lost 9 bases at V and 5 bases at J; junction bases unmatched: 8. The CDR3 is 13 residues long. In germline, CDR1 is SGHNT, CDR2 YYREEE (reference sequence). The CDR3 DNA reads as TGTGCCACCCGCCAGGGGGCTGGAGATACGCAGTATTTT. Translating it yields CATRQGAGDTQYF.

The chain couples TRBV7-2 to TRBJ2-3, with D perhaps being TRBD1 or TRBD2 (5 bases each). Trimming took 4 bases from V and 1 from J, leaving 15 bases between them. CDR1 SGHTA and CDR2 FQGNSA come from the germline V gene. This CDR3 has 16 residues. The CDR3 DNA reads as TGTGCCAGCAGCTCACACCGGGACGGTGGCACAGATACGCAGTATTTT. It yields the protein CASSSHRDGGTDTQYF.

In its sample, this clone was seen a few times. The genes are TRBV4-2 and TRBJ1-2; 7 bases are a match to TRBD1. Germline V gene sequence: CDR1 LGHNA, CDR2 YNFKEQ. The trim removed 0 bases at V and 6 bases at J, leaving 16 bases unmatched. The CDR3 is made up of 18 amino acids. In nucleotides, the CDR3 is TGTGCCAGCAGCCAAGAATTGCCTGAGCCCCGGGACAGAAATGGCTACACCTTC. Amino acid sequence: CASSQELPEPRDRNGYTF.

There are many counts of this clone. The chain has TRBV21-1 and TRBJ1-5; the D call of TRBD1 is as the table states it, not checked on the DNA. TRBV21-1 is annotated as a pseudogene. This CDR3 comprises 12 residues. The CDR3 spells CASSKTVQPQHF. DNA for the CDR3: TGTGCCAGCAGCAAAACAGTTCAGCCCCAGCATTTT.

The gene calls are TRBV6-1 and TRBJ2-7; a possible D gene is TRBD2 (6 bases). With 1 base removed from V and 2 bases from J, the gap between germline ends came to 9 bases. CDR3 length equals 14 residues. Germline assignment: CDR1 MNHNS and CDR2 SASEGT. In DNA, the CDR3 is TGTGCCAGCAGTGAAGGGGGGGAACCCTACGAGCAGTACTTC. It is translated as CASSEGGEPYEQYF.